A single sample gave rise to the 18 T cell receptor beta chains below, sequenced in a study of identical twins. From the 5' RACE reads, TCRdb called clonotypes with MiXCR, one entry per CDR3 protein. The repertoire includes 700,000 or so distinct CDR3 sequences, over 20% of them detected once, and around 4.5% sits in the top ten. These same records also appear under a second study, on T cells expressing NK-cell markers.

The source material was PBMCs. These receptors originate from a woman aged 18-29 years in good health.

This clonotype has a handful of counts. V gene TRBV12-3 or TRBV12-4 combines with J gene TRBJ2-1; 13 bases match TRBD2. The CDR3 consists of 17 residues. V dropped 4 bases and J dropped 1; count of bases not matched to a gene: 4. The CDR3 sequence: CASSSTSGRASYNEQFF. In DNA form, the CDR3 reads TGTGCCAGCAGTTCCACTAGCGGGAGGGCGTCCTACAATGAGCAGTTCTTC.

This rearrangement joins TRBV12-3 or TRBV12-4 to TRBJ2-2; no definite D call. Trimming pared 5 bases from V and 4 bases from J, leaving 8 bases between. CDR3 length: 13 amino acids. The CDR3 coding sequence is TGTGCCAGCAGTCGCCGAATCACCGGGGAGCTGTTTTTT. It codes for CASSRRITGELFF.

The chain combines TRBV5-1 with TRBJ2-2; 8 bases are a match to TRBD2. Germline V gene data show CDR1 as SGHRS and CDR2 as YFSETQ. The CDR3 runs to 15 residues. The V gene end was trimmed by 4 bases and the J gene end by 2 bases; junction bases not matched to a gene: 4. CDR3 sequence reads: CASSALAANTGELFF. The DNA of the CDR3 is TGCGCCAGCAGCGCACTAGCGGCTAACACCGGGGAGCTGTTTTTT.

V gene TRBV24-1 combines with J gene TRBJ2-5, with D perhaps TRBD1 (5 bases). With 5 bases removed from V and 2 bases from J, the gap between germline ends came to 11 bases. CDR3 size: 14 residues. Germline V CDR1 and CDR2: KGHDR, SFDVKD. For the CDR3, the DNA is TGTGCCACCAGTGGCAGGGTAAAGCAAGAGACCCAGTACTTC. Protein sequence: CATSGRVKQETQYF.

The table lists this clonotype with a few counts. The V call is TRBV7-2, the J call TRBJ2-7; 7 nucleotides line up with TRBD2. The CDR3 extends over 14 amino acids. V lost 1 base and J lost 5; bases outside the gene matches: 5. CDR1 is SGHTA and CDR2 is FQGNSA in the germline V gene. This CDR3 is CASSLGEGQDEQYF. In DNA, the CDR3 is TGTGCCAGCAGCTTAGGGGAGGGCCAGGACGAGCAGTACTTC.

The V and J genes are TRBV20-1 and TRBJ2-1; D is possibly TRBD2 (5 bases). With 4 bases removed from V and 7 bases from J, the gap between germline ends came to 20 bases. Germline V gene lookup returns CDR1 DFQATT and CDR2 SNEGSKA (reference sequence). This CDR3 has 15 amino acids. The CDR3 spells CSATGLAATWNEQFF. CDR3 DNA: TGCAGTGCTACCGGACTCGCCGCAACGTGGAATGAGCAGTTCTTC.

The rearrangement joins TRBV20-1 to TRBJ2-1, with D possibly matching TRBD2 (6 bases). The CDR3 sequence is 13 residues long. V lost 5 bases and J 8 bases, leaving 16 bases between the germline ends. Germline CDR1 is DFQATT and CDR2 is SNEGSKA (reference sequence). The CDR3 region is CSAHRASEDEQFF. The CDR3 coding sequence is TGCAGTGCTCACCGGGCTAGCGAGGATGAGCAGTTCTTC.

J is TRBJ2-3 and V is TRBV6-1; the D call may be TRBD1 or TRBD2 (5 bases each). Deletions cut 6 bases from V and 0 bases from J, with 16 bases between. From germline, CDR1 is MNHNS and CDR2 SASEGT. The CDR3 consists of 16 residues. CDR3: CASSPLGAPSTDTQYF. The CDR3 DNA is TGTGCCAGCAGCCCGCTCGGGGCGCCTAGCACAGATACGCAGTATTTT.

The table lists this clonotype with a count of one. CDR3 sequence (DNA): TGTGCCAGCAGGTCGCGGACAACATCAGATACGCAGTATTTT. This encodes CASRSRTTSDTQYF. This chain joins TRBV2 and TRBJ2-3; tentative D call: TRBD1 (5 bases). The germline CDR1 and CDR2 sequences are SNHLY and FYNNEI. V was clipped by 6 bases and J by 4 bases, with 14 bases between them. The CDR3 has 14 residues.

This chain connects TRBV20-1 to TRBJ2-1; 8 bases align to TRBD2. Germline V lookup: CDR1 DFQATT, CDR2 SNEGSKA (reference sequence). Trimming cost V 6 bases and J 8 bases; bases outside gene matches: 15. The CDR3 covers 15 residues. CDR3 DNA sequence: TGCAGTGCACCTTCGCGGGGGGCTGTTTCCTATGAGCAGTTCTTC. Protein sequence: CSAPSRGAVSYEQFF.

The CDR3: CASSLSRGRSYEQYF. In DNA form, the CDR3 reads TGCGCCAGCAGTTTGAGCCGAGGACGGTCCTACGAGCAGTACTTC. The chain carries TRBV5-1 and TRBJ2-7; D remains ambiguous. Per the germline V gene, CDR1 is SGHRS and CDR2 is YFSETQ. V was pared by 5 bases and J by 1 base, with 16 bases between. The CDR3 has 15 residues.

This clonotype showed up just a few times. The rearrangement uses TRBV3-1 and TRBJ1-6; 7 bases are shared with TRBD1. Trimming cost V 8 bases and J 9 bases; bases outside gene matches: 7. CDR1 and CDR2 from the germline V gene are LGHDT and YNNKEL (reference sequence). The CDR3 extends over 13 amino acids. CDR3 sequence reads: CASSSRDSSPLHF. CDR3 DNA sequence: TGTGCCAGCTCCTCCAGGGACAGTTCACCCCTCCACTTT. The full variable domain, in which reference TRBV3-1 and TRBJ1-6 provide the parts outside the CDR3, is DTAVSQTPKYLVTQMGNDKSIKCEQNLGHDTMYWYKQDSKKFLKIMFSYNNKELIINETVPNRFSPKSPDKAHLNLHINSLELGDSAVYFCASSSRDSSPLHFGNGTRLTVT.

CDR3 nucleotide sequence: TGTGCCAGCAGTAGGAGACTAGCGGCAAGGGTGGAGACCCAGTACTTC. Protein product: CASSRRLAARVETQYF. The rearrangement uses TRBV2 and TRBJ2-5, with 9 bases identical to TRBD2. The CDR3 has 16 residues. Germline V gene sequence: CDR1 SNHLY, CDR2 FYNNEI. J was trimmed by 5 bases and V by 5 bases; bases with no gene match: 12.

The chain combines TRBV6-1 with TRBJ2-3, with D unresolved. V gave up 6 bases and J gave up 6 bases, with 13 bases separating them. The CDR3 spans 13 residues. CDR1 and CDR2 from the germline V gene are MNHNS and SASEGT. The CDR3 region has the DNA TGTGCCAGCAGATCACTTTCGCGCGATACGCAGTATTTT. Amino acid sequence: CASRSLSRDTQYF.

This clonotype was seen more than once but under ten times. The J gene is TRBJ2-3, the V gene TRBV6-5; 7 nucleotides line up with TRBD2. The V gene end was trimmed by 0 bases and the J gene end by 0 bases; junction bases not matched to a gene: 12. The CDR3 consists of 19 residues. Germline CDR1 is MNHEY and CDR2 is SVGAGI. The CDR3, as DNA: TGTGCCAGCAGTTACTCGGTGGGGGGGGTCGCTATTAGCACAGATACGCAGTATTTT. It codes for CASSYSVGGVAISTDTQYF.

This clonotype was observed a handful of times. The chain is built from TRBV9 and TRBJ2-3, with 9 nucleotides matching TRBD2. Germline CDR1 reads SGDLS; CDR2 reads YYNGEE. The junction had 5 bases not matched to a gene; V was cut back by 2 bases and J by 4 bases. CDR3 length equals 15 residues. Here the CDR3 reads CASSVGGRVADTQYF. For the CDR3, the DNA is TGTGCCAGCAGCGTCGGCGGGAGGGTCGCAGATACGCAGTATTTT.

This chain's CDR3 is CASSQDLRDLEAFF. The CDR3, as DNA: TGTGCCAGCAGCCAAGATCTGAGGGACCTTGAAGCTTTCTTT. The chain uses TRBV4-2 and TRBJ1-1; possibly TRBD1 for D (5 bases). CDR1 and CDR2 from the germline V gene are LGHNA and YNFKEQ. CDR3 size: 14 residues. The V end lost 0 bases, the J end lost 7 bases, and 12 bases lay between the germline ends.

The V gene is TRBV13, the J gene TRBJ2-1; possibly TRBD1 or TRBD2 for D (5 bases each). Germline CDR1 is PRHDT and CDR2 is FYEKMQ (reference sequence). There are 14 residues in the CDR3. Trimming took off 0 bases at V and 7 bases at J, with 10 bases between the two ends. This CDR3 reads CASSLGGVRNEQFF. The CDR3 coding sequence is TGTGCCAGCAGCTTAGGGGGGGTAAGGAATGAGCAGTTCTTC.